One and the same sample provided the 18 T cell receptor beta chains below, sequenced in a study of identifying expanded T cells in peripheral blood (dated by TCRdb to between 2018 and 2020). The method behind the library was the immunoSEQ multiplex PCR assay. TCRdb retrieved this table from immuneACCESS and kept in-frame rearrangements only. Not all clones are present; in checked studies, unresolved V genes account for under half, and no reason is known for the remainder. This sample lists approximately 100,000 clones; 80% to 90% were detected once. About 17% of the sample is held by the ten biggest clonotypes. Input material: blood. Receptor source: a person aged 18 to 75 in good health.

This clone was counted once. This chain links TRBV5-5 with TRBJ2-2, with D tentatively TRBD1 or TRBD2 (5 bases each). Trimming removed 2 bases at V and 0 bases at J, with 8 bases between. CDR1 and CDR2 from the germline V gene are SGHKS and YYEKEE (reference sequence). CDR3 length: 15 amino acids. In DNA, the CDR3 is TGTGCCAGCAGCTTCTCGGGACCGAACACCGGGGAGCTGTTTTTT. Translation gives CASSFSGPNTGELFF.

The chain is built from TRBV6-5 and TRBJ2-5, with D possibly TRBD1 on 5 matching bases. Trimming cost V 6 bases and J 7 bases, with 21 bases left between them. This CDR3 spans 15 amino acids. CDR1 MNHEY and CDR2 SVGAGI come from the germline V gene. The CDR3 spells CASSLVDSSVRTQYF. The CDR3 DNA reads TGTGCCAGCAGCCTTGTCGACAGTTCGGTCAGGACCCAGTACTTC.

This chain uses TRBV9 with TRBJ2-2; no clear D. Germline CDR1 is SGDLS and CDR2 is YYNGEE. V dropped 3 bases and J dropped 0 bases, with 12 bases sitting between them. The CDR3 has 16 amino acids. CDR3 residues: CASSAAPSANTGELFF. CDR3 nucleotides: TGTGCCAGCAGCGCAGCCCCCTCCGCGAACACCGGGGAGCTGTTTTTT.

The chain employs TRBV6-5 and TRBJ2-1, with D maybe TRBD1 (6 bases). Germline V gene data show CDR1 as MNHEY and CDR2 as SVGAGI. V was trimmed by 4 bases and J by 2 bases, leaving 12 bases between them. This CDR3 is built from 15 residues. The CDR3 DNA is TGTGCCAGCAGTTCGTCCGGGACACCCTACAATGAGCAGTTCTTC. Translating it yields CASSSSGTPYNEQFF.

In DNA, the CDR3 is TGTGCCAGCAGCGTGGGGGGCAGGAACGCCTACGAGCAGTACTTC. It translates to CASSVGGRNAYEQYF. V gene TRBV9 combines with J gene TRBJ2-7, with D perhaps TRBD1 or TRBD2 (6 bases each). Germline CDR1 reads SGDLS; CDR2 reads YYNGEE. Trimming took 2 bases from V and 2 from J, leaving 14 bases between them. This CDR3 has 15 residues.

The chain couples TRBV7-8 to TRBJ2-3, with D possibly TRBD2 on 6 matching bases. The germline V and J ends were trimmed by 1 base and 2 bases, with 10 bases remaining between them. CDR3 length equals 15 residues. Germline assignment: CDR1 SGHVS and CDR2 FQNEAQ. The CDR3 DNA follows: TGTGCCAGCAGCTTAGTTCGGGGGAACACAGATACGCAGTATTTT. It encodes CASSLVRGNTDTQYF.

This chain uses TRBV7-2 with TRBJ2-5; tentatively, D is TRBD2 (7 bases). Trimming cost V 0 bases and J 5 bases, with 16 bases left between them. Germline CDR1 is SGHTA and CDR2 is FQGNSA. CDR3 length equals 16 residues. CDR3 protein: CASSLAGGGPWETQYF. The CDR3 DNA reads TGTGCCAGCAGCTTAGCGGGGGGGGGCCCCTGGGAGACCCAGTACTTC.

A note on this clone: Germline and junction disagree at one end, which may indicate a read error. J is TRBJ1-3 and V is TRBV7-8; D remains ambiguous. Germline values: CDR1 SGHVS, CDR2 FQNEAQ. The CDR3 runs 13 residues. The CDR3 sequence is CASSLGSGNTIYF. Here the CDR3 DNA reads TGTGCCAGCAGTTTAGGTTCTGGAAACACCATATATTTT. The entire variable domain, with the rest obtained from reference TRBV7-8 and TRBJ1-3, is as follows: GAGVSQSPRYKVAKRGQDVALRCDPISGHVSLFWYQQALGQGPEFLTYFQNEAQLDKSGLPSDRFFAERPEGSVSTLKIQRTQQEDSAVYLCASSLGSGNTIYFGEGSWLTVV.

The chain employs TRBV7-2 and TRBJ1-5; D remains ambiguous. The CDR3 has 15 residues. Germline V gene data show CDR1 as SGHTA and CDR2 as FQGNSA. Trimming left V 1 base short and J 4 bases short, with 11 bases between. CDR3 bases: TGTGCCAGCAGCTTAGTCGGTGGATCAAATCAGCCCCAGCATTTT. Its protein product is CASSLVGGSNQPQHF.

The V and J genes are TRBV18 and TRBJ1-4, with D perhaps matching TRBD1 (5 bases). Germline lookup yields CDR1 KGHSH and CDR2 LQKENI. The CDR3 covers 16 residues. V was cut by 6 bases and J by 0 bases, with 14 bases left in between. The CDR3 DNA reads as TGTGCCAGCTCTAGGGGCAGGGTCGCAACTAATGAAAAACTGTTTTTT. This gives the protein CASSRGRVATNEKLFF.

The chain is built from TRBV10-3 and TRBJ2-7, with D perhaps TRBD2 (5 bases). Trimming left V 0 bases short and J 2 bases short, with 11 bases between. This CDR3 has 15 amino acids. CDR1 and CDR2 (germline): ENHRY, SYGVKD. CDR3 sequence (DNA): TGTGCCATCAGTGAGTCGAGGGCTCAAACCTACGAGCAGTACTTC. Protein: CAISESRAQTYEQYF.

This clone was recorded only once. V and J are TRBV15 and TRBJ1-2; D may be TRBD1 (6 bases). This CDR3 is 16 amino acids long. The V end was cut by 0 bases, the J end by 1 base, with 12 bases between. CDR1 is LNHNV and CDR2 is YYDKDF in the germline V gene (reference sequence). As DNA, the CDR3 is TGTGCCACCAGCAGAGATCAGCGGACAGTTAACTATGGCTACACCTTC. It encodes CATSRDQRTVNYGYTF. Full variable domain (missing parts from reference TRBV15 and TRBJ1-2): DAMVIQNPRYQVTQFGKPVTLSCSQTLNHNVMYWYQQKSSQAPKLLFHYYDKDFNNEADTPDNFQSRRPNTSFCFLDIRSPGLGDTAMYLCATSRDQRTVNYGYTFGSGTRLTVV.

CDR3 sequence: CASRGTGVSNEQFF. CDR3 coding DNA: TGTGCCAGCAGGGGGACAGGGGTTTCAAATGAGCAGTTCTTC. The chain has TRBV6-5 and TRBJ2-1, with 10 positions matching TRBD1. With 6 bases clipped from V and 7 bases from J, the junction kept 6 bases outside the gene matches. Germline values: CDR1 MNHEY, CDR2 SVGAGI. CDR3 size: 14 residues.

The J gene is TRBJ2-7, the V gene TRBV18; TRBD1 is a possible D gene (6 bases). CDR1 KGHSH and CDR2 LQKENI come from the germline V gene. The CDR3 sequence is 14 residues long. The V end was cut by 2 bases, the J end by 0 bases, with 8 bases between. This chain's CDR3 is CASSPLDSSYEQYF. Written as DNA, the CDR3 is TGTGCCAGCTCACCATTGGACAGCTCCTACGAGCAGTACTTC. Complete variable domain (other parts from reference TRBV18 and TRBJ2-7): NAGVMQNPRHLVRRRGQEARLRCSPMKGHSHVYWYRQLPEEGLKFMVYLQKENIIDESGMPKERFSAEFPKEGPSILRIQQVVRGDSAAYFCASSPLDSSYEQYFGPGTRLTVT.

This chain links TRBV6-1 with TRBJ1-2; the D is unclear. Trimming stripped 6 bases from V and 4 bases from J, with 9 bases between. Germline CDR1 and CDR2: MNHNS and SASEGT. The CDR3 is made up of 12 amino acids. Here the CDR3 reads CASRLQAYGYTF. In DNA, the CDR3 is TGTGCCAGCAGACTCCAGGCCTATGGCTACACCTTC.

The chain uses TRBV7-2 and TRBJ2-3; tentative D call: TRBD2 (5 bases). Deletions cut 1 base from V and 4 bases from J, with 9 bases between. Germline lookup yields CDR1 SGHTA and CDR2 FQGNSA. This CDR3 is 14 amino acids long. In nucleotides, the CDR3 is TGTGCCAGCAGCTTAGTTGTAGCGTCAGATACGCAGTATTTT. Protein sequence: CASSLVVASDTQYF.

This clone was detected only once. The V gene is TRBV11-2, the J gene TRBJ2-5; D gene unclear. Germline CDR1 and CDR2: SGHAT and FQNNGV. V dropped 3 bases and J dropped 4 bases, with 6 bases sitting between them. The CDR3 has 12 residues. In DNA, the CDR3 is TGTGCCAGCAGCTTGCTGCTAGAGACCCAGTACTTC. The encoded protein is CASSLLLETQYF. Full variable domain (missing parts from reference TRBV11-2 and TRBJ2-5): EAGVAQSPRYKIIEKRQSVAFWCNPISGHATLYWYQQILGQGPKLLIQFQNNGVVDDSQLPKDRFSAERLKGVDSTLKIQPAKLEDSAVYLCASSLLLETQYFGPGTRLLVL.

CDR3 sequence reads: CASNNRGSPLHF. CDR3 bases: TGTGCCAGCAACAACAGGGGTTCACCCCTCCACTTT. The V and J genes are TRBV2 and TRBJ1-6, with 7 bases identical to TRBD1. The V gene end was trimmed by 7 bases and the J gene end by 9 bases; junction bases not matched to a gene: 3. The CDR3 totals 12 residues. The germline V gene has CDR1 SNHLY and CDR2 FYNNEI. The whole variable domain, remainder taken from reference TRBV2 and TRBJ1-6, is EPEVTQTPSHQVTQMGQEVILRCVPISNHLYFYWYRQILGQKVEFLVSFYNNEISEKSEIFDDQFSVERPDGSNFTLKIRSTKLEDSAMYFCASNNRGSPLHFGNGTRLTVT.